One sample yielded the 27 T cell receptor beta chains listed below, sequenced in a study of cytomegalovirus exposure and HLA in healthy donors. PCR involved 60 Vbeta and 13 Jbeta primers. Profiling relied on immunoSEQ multiplex PCR, and the TCRdb table lists in-frame clones only, not all of them. The profile shows tens of thousands of clones, 72% of them singletons. Sequenced: PBMCs. The receptor set was obtained from a man aged 25-45 years in good health and CMV-seronegative.

This clone was seen only a few times. J is TRBJ2-3 and V is TRBV6-5; TRBD1 agrees at 11 bases. This CDR3 is 15 amino acids long. Germline CDR1 reads MNHEY; CDR2 reads SVGAGI. V was pared by 6 bases and J by 4 bases, with 6 bases of the junction left unmatched. The CDR3 is CASRTPGQGADTQYF. The CDR3 DNA reads TGTGCCAGCAGAACTCCGGGACAGGGGGCAGATACGCAGTATTTT.

This rearrangement joins TRBV6-1 to TRBJ2-3; TRBD1 aligns across 9 bases. This CDR3 contains 14 residues. Germline V lookup: CDR1 MNHNS, CDR2 SASEGT. With V trimmed by 6 bases and J by 4 bases, 5 bases remained unmatched. The CDR3 DNA reads as TGTGCCAGCAGCCGGGACAGGGATCCAGATACGCAGTATTTT. It translates to CASSRDRDPDTQYF.

This clone has just one count. The chain employs TRBV5-6 and TRBJ1-2; 7 bases fit TRBD1. This CDR3 is 15 amino acids long. V lost 0 bases, J lost 4 bases, and 6 bases stayed unmatched. Germline V lookup: CDR1 SGHDT, CDR2 YYEEEE. CDR3 sequence: CASSLDPRTGYGYTF. The CDR3 region has the DNA TGTGCCAGCAGCTTGGATCCCCGGACAGGCTATGGCTACACCTTC.

The V gene is TRBV2, the J gene TRBJ1-5; 10 bases fit TRBD1. V shed 7 bases, J shed 0 bases, and the junction held 9 bases outside the gene matches. Germline V gene sequence: CDR1 SNHLY, CDR2 FYNNEI. The CDR3 runs to 17 residues. The CDR3: CASTPGQGLYSNQPQHF. The CDR3, as DNA: TGTGCCAGCACCCCGGGACAGGGGCTTTATAGCAATCAGCCCCAGCATTTT.

In this sample, this clone turned up a few times. This rearrangement joins TRBV29-1 to TRBJ2-5, with TRBD1 identical over 10 bases. The ends lost 6 bases at V and 7 bases at J; junction bases unmatched: 11. Looked up from germline, CDR1 is SQVTM and CDR2 is ANQGSEA. The CDR3 contains 14 residues. CDR3 region: CSVPTGGDGGTQYF. The CDR3 nucleotides are TGCAGCGTCCCGACAGGGGGCGACGGGGGGACCCAGTACTTC.

This clone has only one observation. J is TRBJ2-1 and V is TRBV19; perhaps TRBD2 as D (5 bases). Trimming took off 8 bases at V and 1 base at J, with 9 bases between the two ends. The V gene's germline CDR1 is LNHDA and CDR2 SQIVND (reference sequence). This CDR3 has 13 amino acids. The CDR3 DNA follows: TGTGCCAGTTCCGAGGGTTCCTACAATGAGCAGTTCTTC. This sequence encodes CASSEGSYNEQFF.

Only a few counts were recorded for this clone. The chain uses TRBV27 and TRBJ2-3; D gene ambiguous. The CDR3 has 14 residues. V dropped 1 base and J dropped 0 bases, with 5 bases sitting between them. CDR1 and CDR2 from the germline V gene are MNHEY and SMNVEV (reference sequence). Here the CDR3 reads CASSLLTSTDTQYF. The CDR3 coding sequence is TGTGCCAGCAGTTTATTGACTAGCACAGATACGCAGTATTTT.

V and J are TRBV6-1 and TRBJ2-1, with D possibly being TRBD2 (6 bases). There are 19 residues in the CDR3. Looked up from germline, CDR1 is MNHNS and CDR2 is SASEGT. V dropped 3 bases and J dropped 2 bases, with 23 bases sitting between them. CDR3 nucleotide sequence: TGTGCCAGCAGTGACCGAGGGGTGGCTAGCGTTCACCCCTACAATGAGCAGTTCTTC. Protein: CASSDRGVASVHPYNEQFF.

The chain uses TRBV7-9 and TRBJ2-7; 7 nucleotides agree with TRBD1. CDR3 length equals 16 residues. Trimming cost V 5 bases and J 0 bases; bases outside gene matches: 10. Looked up from germline, CDR1 is SEHNR and CDR2 is FQNEAQ (reference sequence). CDR3: CASSPRNRDSSYEQYF. CDR3 DNA: TGTGCCAGCAGCCCCCGAAACAGGGACAGCTCCTACGAGCAGTACTTC.

Only a few counts were recorded for this clone. J is TRBJ1-1 and V is TRBV29-1; D gene uncertain. The CDR3 is 13 amino acids. Germline CDR1 and CDR2: SQVTM and ANQGSEA. V was pared by 2 bases and J by 0 bases, with 7 bases between. The CDR3 reads CSVELNLNTEAFF. CDR3 in DNA: TGCAGCGTTGAACTGAACTTGAACACTGAAGCTTTCTTT.

This clone was seen just once. The V gene is TRBV5-1, the J gene TRBJ2-4; 10 bases match TRBD1. This CDR3 has 16 amino acids. CDR1 SGHRS and CDR2 YFSETQ come from the germline V gene. J lost 12 bases, V lost 3 bases, and 15 bases had no gene match. The CDR3 coding sequence is TGCGCCAGCAGCTCCTTTCCGGGACAGGGGACCGATACTCAGTACTTC. Translated: CASSSFPGQGTDTQYF.

CDR3 in DNA: TGCGCCAGCAGCCAAGACGTGGACTCGTCCTACGAGCAGTACTTC. This translates into CASSQDVDSSYEQYF. V usage is TRBV4-1 and J usage is TRBJ2-5; maybe TRBD2 (5 bases). Near its end, the DNA agrees better with TRBJ2-7, so the J call may be wrong. The CDR3 totals 15 residues. CDR1 and CDR2 from the germline V gene are MGHRA and YSYEKL.

This clone came up a few times. The chain combines TRBV2 with TRBJ2-7; 8 bases line up with TRBD2. CDR1 is SNHLY and CDR2 is FYNNEI in the germline V gene. CDR3 length equals 15 residues. V lost 1 base and J lost 6; bases outside the gene matches: 8. CDR3 nucleotide sequence: TGTGCCAGCAGTGAAGGGACGGGAGGGCCCCCCGAGCAGTACTTC. This codes for CASSEGTGGPPEQYF.

The chain is built from TRBV5-4 and TRBJ2-1; the D gene is possibly TRBD1 (5 bases). Germline-derived CDR1 and CDR2 are SGHNT and YYREEE (reference sequence). Trimming left V 2 bases short and J 6 bases short, with 12 bases between. The CDR3 runs to 14 residues. For the CDR3, the DNA is TGTGCCAGCAGCTTATACACAGGTAGCAATGAGCAGTTCTTC. This encodes CASSLYTGSNEQFF.

The CDR3 reads CSGAQSSGEKLFF. The CDR3 nucleotides read TGCAGCGGAGCACAGTCGAGTGGTGAAAAACTGTTTTTT. The chain recombines TRBV29-1 with TRBJ1-4; D unclear. V gave up 7 bases and J gave up 7 bases, with 16 bases separating them. Germline assignment: CDR1 SQVTM and CDR2 ANQGSEA. This CDR3 is built from 13 residues. Based on the CDR3 plus reference TRBV29-1 and TRBJ1-4, the full variable domain is SAVISQKPSRDICQRGTSLTIQCQVDSQVTMMFWYRQQPGQSLTLIATANQGSEATYESGFVIDKFPISRPNLTFSTLTVSNMSPEDSSIYLCSGAQSSGEKLFFGSGTQLSVL.

The chain links TRBV5-8 to TRBJ2-2; 10 positions agree with TRBD2. Germline V gene sequence: CDR1 SGHTS, CDR2 YDEGEE. V lost 0 bases and J lost 4; bases outside the gene matches: 3. The CDR3 spans 16 residues. The CDR3 DNA sequence: TGTGCCAGCAGCTTGGGTTCTAGCGGGAGCACCGGGGAGCTGTTTTTT. Amino acid sequence: CASSLGSSGSTGELFF.

CDR3 sequence (DNA): TGTGCCAGCAGCTTAGCTCTCGCGGGCAATCAGCCCCAGCATTTT. Encoded protein: CASSLALAGNQPQHF. The rearrangement links TRBV11-2 to TRBJ1-5, with D unresolved. V shed 1 base and J shed 2 bases, with 9 bases lying between them. The CDR3 is 15 amino acids. From germline, CDR1 is SGHAT and CDR2 FQNNGV.

The J gene is TRBJ1-3, the V gene TRBV7-8; tentatively, D is TRBD1 (6 bases). The CDR3 length is 17 residues. V gave up 5 bases and J gave up 1 base, with 18 bases separating them. Germline CDR1 SGHVS, CDR2 FQNEAQ. The CDR3 is CASSHKAVQGSGNTIYF. For the CDR3, the DNA is TGTGCCAGCAGCCACAAGGCGGTACAGGGTTCTGGAAACACCATATATTTT. Full variable domain (missing parts from reference TRBV7-8 and TRBJ1-3): GAGVSQSPRYKVAKRGQDVALRCDPISGHVSLFWYQQALGQGPEFLTYFQNEAQLDKSGLPSDRFFAERPEGSVSTLKIQRTQQEDSAVYLCASSHKAVQGSGNTIYFGEGSWLTVV.

In its sample, this clone was seen once. This chain links TRBV7-8 with TRBJ1-1; 7 bases match TRBD1. Germline CDR1 SGHVS, CDR2 FQNEAQ. V gave up 5 bases and J gave up 4 bases; unmatched junction bases: 10. The CDR3 sequence is 15 residues long. The CDR3 protein is CASSQDRPGRTEAFF. In nucleotides, the CDR3 is TGTGCCAGCAGCCAGGACAGGCCTGGACGCACTGAAGCTTTCTTT.

This chain joins TRBV21-1 and TRBJ1-1; the table's D call, TRBD1, was not checked against the DNA. TRBV21-1 is a recognized pseudogene. This CDR3 has 16 residues. CDR3 bases: TGTGCCAGCAGCAGTGGGACAGGGCGAATGAACACTGAAGCTTTCTTT. This translates into CASSSGTGRMNTEAFF.

The chain uses TRBV6-6 and TRBJ1-1, with D possibly being TRBD1 (5 bases). The germline gives CDR1 MNHNY, CDR2 SVGAGI (reference sequence). The CDR3 length is 14 residues. Between the trimmed V and J ends, which lost 2 bases and 1 base, there was a span of 8 bases. Written as DNA, the CDR3 is TGTGCCAGCAGTTACGGACACCAGAACACTGAAGCTTTCTTT. This encodes CASSYGHQNTEAFF.

DNA for the CDR3: TGTGCCAGTAGTATAGATACCGGCAATGAGCAGTTCTTC. Amino acid sequence: CASSIDTGNEQFF. J is TRBJ2-1 and V is TRBV19; D is ambiguous. Germline lookup yields CDR1 LNHDA and CDR2 SQIVND (reference sequence). The CDR3 spans 13 residues. V lost 0 bases and J lost 6, with 6 bases in between.

The V call is TRBV28, the J call TRBJ1-1, with D possibly being TRBD1 (6 bases). Germline CDR1 and CDR2: MDHEN and SYDVKM. This CDR3 spans 17 amino acids. Trimming stripped 7 bases from V and 0 bases from J, with 21 bases between. CDR3 sequence reads: CASNLPLQGKVNTEAFF. CDR3 DNA: TGTGCCAGCAACCTTCCCCTTCAGGGGAAGGTGAACACTGAAGCTTTCTTT.

Sample share makes this clone medium-sized (0.01 to 0.1%). The chain links TRBV25-1 to TRBJ2-7, with no clear D. CDR3 length: 12 amino acids. Germline V CDR1 and CDR2: MGHDK, SYGVNS. Trimming pared 7 bases from V and 0 bases from J, leaving 7 bases between. The chain's CDR3 is CASIDNSYEQYF. The CDR3 bases are TGTGCCAGCATCGACAACTCCTACGAGCAGTACTTC.

DNA of the CDR3: TGTGCCAGCAGCTTAGGAGGCGGGGAGGTCCACGAGCAGTACTTC. This encodes CASSLGGGEVHEQYF. This sequence joins TRBV7-6 and TRBJ2-7, with a possible D match to TRBD2 (6 bases). Trimming took off 1 base at V and 5 bases at J, with 15 bases between the two ends. CDR3 length: 15 residues. The V gene's germline CDR1 is SGHVS and CDR2 FNYEAQ. Variable domain in full (rest from reference TRBV7-6 and TRBJ2-7): GAGVSQSPRYKVTKRGQDVALRCDPISGHVSLYWYRQALGQGPEFLTYFNYEAQQDKSGLPNDRFSAERPEGSISTLTIQRTEQRDSAMYRCASSLGGGEVHEQYFGPGTRLTVT.

There are a few counts of this clone. The genes are TRBV25-1 and TRBJ2-1, with TRBD2 matching over 9 bases. CDR3 length: 17 amino acids. Losses at the gene ends were 6 bases for V and 5 bases for J; bases not matched to a gene: 14. Looked up from germline, CDR1 is MGHDK and CDR2 is SYGVNS. The CDR3 is CASSNHGGLARDNEQFF. The CDR3 DNA reads as TGTGCCAGCAGCAACCATGGCGGACTAGCGAGAGACAATGAGCAGTTCTTC.

This clone was detected only a few times. This sequence joins TRBV28 and TRBJ2-7; D is undetermined. Germline V gives CDR1 MDHEN, CDR2 SYDVKM. Trimming removed 5 bases at V and 0 bases at J, with 5 bases between. The CDR3 totals 12 residues. The DNA of the CDR3 is TGTGCCAGCAGTCCCCGCTCCTACGAGCAGTACTTC. Its protein product is CASSPRSYEQYF.